This TCR beta chain was obtained from a study of blood T cells in healthy people across ages. This clonotype appeared a few times. Its antigen is unknown. A sample-barcoded 5' primer and a J-beta primer mix were used in a second PCR of about 6 to 12 cycles. In TCRdb, the 5' RACE reads were re-called with MiXCR into one record per CDR3 protein. Of hundreds of thousands of distinct CDR3 sequences listed, around 48% were seen once; the top ten hold approximately 32%. Whole-study findings and limits: In older individuals, TCR beta diversity per million T cells was lower, falling roughly linearly with age.

The germline CDR1 and CDR2 sequences are LGHDT and YNNKEL (reference sequence). The CDR3 spans 12 residues. V lost 5 bases, J lost 13 bases, and 7 bases stayed unmatched. The chain combines TRBV3-1 with TRBJ2-1, with 8 bases matching TRBD2. The TCR sequence derives from a woman in her fifties or sixties in good health. The specimen was blood. CDR3 residues: CASSTSGSDQFF. The CDR3 DNA follows: TGTGCCAGCAGCACGAGCGGGAGTGATCAGTTCTTC.